The 24 T cell receptor beta chains presented below share a single source sample, sequenced in a study of OX40 agonist ivuxolimab in advanced cancers. The repertoire was sequenced with immunoSEQ multiplex PCR; TCRdb's copy has only in-frame clones and lacks some. The sample holds about 68,000 clones, about 90% seen once. The sequencing used CD4+ or CD8+ T cells sorted from blood, collected in a trial of the OX40 agonist ivuxolimab. Receptors were obtained from an adult with an advanced solid tumor such as melanoma, head and neck, liver or kidney cancer.

The rearrangement links TRBV14 to TRBJ2-2, with 15 nucleotides matching TRBD2. The trim removed 0 bases at V and 9 bases at J, leaving 14 bases unmatched. Germline V gene data show CDR1 as SGHDN and CDR2 as FVKESK. This CDR3 is built from 20 residues. CDR3 coding DNA: TGTGCCAGCAGCCAAGATCTTGCTGGGACTAGCGGGAGGATCAACAGGGAGCTGTTTTTT. It specifies CASSQDLAGTSGRINRELFF.

This chain links TRBV30 with TRBJ2-1; TRBD2 aligns across 9 bases. This CDR3 has 13 residues. In germline, CDR1 is GTSNPN, CDR2 SVGIG (reference sequence). V trimming: 3 bases; J trimming: 7 bases; junction bases outside the gene matches: 4. The CDR3 DNA reads as TGTGCCTGGAGACTAGCGGGCGGTAATGAGCAGTTCTTC. The encoded protein is CAWRLAGGNEQFF.

This sequence joins TRBV28 and TRBJ2-2, with TRBD1 identical over 7 bases. This CDR3 is built from 16 residues. The germline V gene has CDR1 MDHEN and CDR2 SYDVKM. Trimming at V came to 6 bases and at J to 6 bases, leaving 13 bases not matched to a gene. The chain's CDR3 is CASSSRTGLLSGELFF. CDR3 sequence (DNA): TGTGCCAGCAGCTCAAGGACAGGTTTGCTTTCCGGGGAGCTGTTTTTT.

This chain connects TRBV6-6 to TRBJ2-2; D might be TRBD1 (6 bases). The V end was cut by 8 bases, the J end by 1 base, with 14 bases between. There are 15 residues in the CDR3. Germline loops: CDR1 MNHNY, CDR2 SVGAGI (reference sequence). The DNA of the CDR3 is TGTGCCAGCGCCCCAGGACAGCGGAACACCGGGGAGCTGTTTTTT. As protein: CASAPGQRNTGELFF.

This clone was observed a handful of times. The rearrangement joins TRBV5-6 to TRBJ1-2; possible D gene TRBD1, 6 bases. The germline V and J ends were trimmed by 7 bases and 5 bases, with 18 bases remaining between them. The CDR3 is 14 residues long. Germline V gives CDR1 SGHDT, CDR2 YYEEEE. This chain's CDR3 is CASCPGGQRYGYTF. The CDR3 bases are TGTGCCAGCTGTCCGGGGGGGCAAAGGTATGGCTACACCTTC.

The rearrangement joins TRBV28 to TRBJ2-2; 9 bases line up with TRBD1. The junction had 3 bases not matched to a gene; V was cut back by 0 bases and J by 7 bases. CDR1 MDHEN and CDR2 SYDVKM come from the germline V gene. This CDR3 region has 15 residues. CDR3 amino acids: CASSLWTGGIGELFF. The DNA for the CDR3 is TGTGCCAGCAGTTTATGGACAGGGGGGATCGGGGAGCTGTTTTTT.

This chain connects TRBV19 to TRBJ1-5; D remains unclear. The CDR3 covers 15 residues. Trimming stripped 3 bases from V and 0 bases from J, with 9 bases between. Germline lookup yields CDR1 LNHDA and CDR2 SQIVND (reference sequence). The CDR3 DNA follows: TGTGCCAGTAGTATGTTGGGAAATAGCAATCAGCCCCAGCATTTT. This gives the protein CASSMLGNSNQPQHF.

The chain carries TRBV9 and TRBJ1-1, with 9 bases fitting TRBD1. The CDR3 consists of 16 residues. V trimming: 3 bases; J trimming: 3 bases; junction bases outside the gene matches: 9. In germline, CDR1 is SGDLS, CDR2 YYNGEE. As DNA, the CDR3 is TGTGCCAGCAGCGAAAGACAGGGGGATCGGTACACTGAAGCTTTCTTT. Encoded protein: CASSERQGDRYTEAFF.

The V gene is TRBV18, the J gene TRBJ1-4; D is possibly TRBD1 (6 bases). V lost 3 bases to trimming and J lost 0 bases, with 11 bases between them. The CDR3 contains 16 residues. Germline assignment: CDR1 KGHSH and CDR2 LQKENI. CDR3 nucleotide sequence: TGTGCCAGCTCACCGACCAGGGGTCCAACTAATGAAAAACTGTTTTTT. Encoded protein: CASSPTRGPTNEKLFF.

This clone has just one count. DNA of the CDR3: TGTGCCAGCAGCCAAGACAGGGAGTCTGGAAACACCATATATTTT. Amino acids: CASSQDRESGNTIYF. The V call is TRBV6-1, the J call TRBJ1-3; TRBD1 agrees at 7 bases. Germline trimming cut 6 bases from V and 1 base from J; bases unmatched to any gene: 6. This CDR3 is 15 amino acids long. Germline values: CDR1 MNHNS, CDR2 SASEGT.

V usage is TRBV25-1 and J usage is TRBJ1-3; D unclear. V dropped 8 bases and J dropped 0 bases, with 11 bases sitting between them. The CDR3 has 14 residues. Germline CDR1 MGHDK, CDR2 SYGVNS. The CDR3 coding sequence is TGTGCCAGCGGCGGTCTGCCCTCTGGAAACACCATATATTTT. Translated, it gives CASGGLPSGNTIYF.

The V and J genes are TRBV5-1 and TRBJ2-1; TRBD2 is a possible D gene (7 bases). With 1 base removed from V and 6 bases from J, the gap between germline ends came to 23 bases. The CDR3 is 18 residues long. Germline CDR1 is SGHRS and CDR2 is YFSETQ. CDR3 nucleotide sequence: TGCGCCAGCAGCTTGTTAGACCCGGGGAGGGGGAGGTTCAATGAGCAGTTCTTC. This sequence encodes CASSLLDPGRGRFNEQFF.

The sample holds a few counts of this clone. CDR3 nucleotides: TGTGCCAGTAGTGCCTCCTTTGCTGAGCAGTTCTTC. This encodes CASSASFAEQFF. The V gene is TRBV19, the J gene TRBJ2-1; no clear D. This CDR3 is 12 amino acids long. Trimming removed 5 bases from V and 9 bases from J, with 11 bases in between. Germline assignment: CDR1 LNHDA and CDR2 SQIVND (reference sequence). The entire variable domain, with the rest obtained from reference TRBV19 and TRBJ2-1, is as follows: DGGITQSPKYLFRKEGQNVTLSCEQNLNHDAMYWYRQDPGQGLRLIYYSQIVNDFQKGDIAEGYSVSREKKESFPLTVTSAQKNPTAFYLCASSASFAEQFFGPGTRLTVL.

This chain links TRBV15 with TRBJ1-5, with unresolved D. V was shortened by 0 bases and J by 5 bases, with 5 bases between the two germline ends. The CDR3 loop spans 13 amino acids. Germline V gene data show CDR1 as LNHNV and CDR2 as YYDKDF (reference sequence). This chain's CDR3 is CATSRDLDQPQHF. CDR3 coding DNA: TGTGCCACCAGCAGAGATCTTGATCAGCCCCAGCATTTT. Based on the CDR3 plus reference TRBV15 and TRBJ1-5, the full variable domain is DAMVIQNPRYQVTQFGKPVTLSCSQTLNHNVMYWYQQKSSQAPKLLFHYYDKDFNNEADTPDNFQSRRPNTSFCFLDIRSPGLGDTAMYLCATSRDLDQPQHFGDGTRLSIL.

The rearrangement links TRBV2 to TRBJ1-2, with D perhaps TRBD1 (6 bases). Looked up from germline, CDR1 is SNHLY and CDR2 is FYNNEI. There are 15 residues in the CDR3. Between the trimmed V and J ends, which lost 5 bases and 4 bases, there was a span of 17 bases. The CDR3 here is CASSQIRGGGYGYTF. The DNA for the CDR3 is TGTGCCAGCAGTCAGATCAGGGGAGGTGGCTATGGCTACACCTTC.

The V gene is TRBV28, the J gene TRBJ2-7; D remains unclear. The V end lost 1 base, the J end lost 3 bases, and 4 bases lay between the germline ends. The CDR3 runs 12 residues. The germline gives CDR1 MDHEN, CDR2 SYDVKM. CDR3: CASSLSYYEQYF. CDR3 sequence (DNA): TGTGCCAGCAGTTTATCTTACTACGAGCAGTACTTC.

The gene calls are TRBV6-5 and TRBJ2-7; 9 bases map to TRBD2. Germline assignment: CDR1 MNHEY and CDR2 SVGAGI. V was pared by 6 bases and J by 3 bases, with 9 bases of the junction left unmatched. This CDR3 contains 15 residues. CDR3 sequence: CASSDRLAAYYEQYF. CDR3 DNA: TGTGCCAGCAGCGACCGACTAGCGGCTTACTACGAGCAGTACTTC.

The chain links TRBV6-6 to TRBJ2-7; TRBD2 matches at 7 bases. The CDR3 totals 12 residues. The germline CDR1 and CDR2 sequences are MNHNY and SVGAGI (reference sequence). V lost 7 bases and J lost 6; bases outside the gene matches: 6. The CDR3 region is CASKSGRGEQYF. In DNA, the CDR3 is TGTGCCAGCAAATCGGGGAGGGGCGAGCAGTACTTC.

This chain joins TRBV19 and TRBJ1-5; 8 bases align to TRBD1. Germline loops: CDR1 LNHDA, CDR2 SQIVND (reference sequence). The ends lost 8 bases at V and 3 bases at J; junction bases unmatched: 6. The CDR3 has 14 amino acids. The CDR3 DNA follows: TGTGCCAGTGCCGGGACAGGACCCAATCAGCCCCAGCATTTT. The encoded protein is CASAGTGPNQPQHF.

The chain carries TRBV12-5 and TRBJ2-1, with D perhaps matching TRBD2 (6 bases). The V gene's germline CDR1 is LGHNT and CDR2 FRNRAP. Deletions cut 7 bases from V and 1 base from J, with 14 bases between. This CDR3 spans 15 amino acids. CDR3 sequence reads: CASAPPRESYNEQFF. CDR3 sequence (DNA): TGTGCTAGTGCCCCCCCCCGGGAGTCCTACAATGAGCAGTTCTTC.

The chain couples TRBV7-9 to TRBJ1-3; D remains unclear. The V end lost 2 bases, the J end lost 6 bases, and 11 bases lay between the germline ends. The CDR3 is 14 residues long. Germline-derived CDR1 and CDR2 are SEHNR and FQNEAQ (reference sequence). In DNA, the CDR3 is TGTGCCAGCAGCTTAAGGGCTGGGGAAAACACCATATATTTT. Protein: CASSLRAGENTIYF.

The V gene is TRBV6-6, the J gene TRBJ2-1, with a tentative D call TRBD2 (5 bases). The CDR3 spans 12 residues. CDR1 is MNHNY and CDR2 is SVGAGI in the germline V gene (reference sequence). The ends were cut back, 2 bases at V and 10 bases at J, with 9 bases in the middle. The chain's CDR3 is CASSYIASEQFF. The DNA of the CDR3 is TGTGCCAGCAGTTACATAGCTAGCGAGCAGTTCTTC.

This chain joins TRBV4-1 and TRBJ1-6; D gene ambiguous. The ends were cut back, 0 bases at V and 10 bases at J, with 19 bases in the middle. CDR3 length: 17 residues. CDR1 MGHRA and CDR2 YSYEKL come from the germline V gene. CDR3 sequence: CASSQDGQSGSWSPLHF. CDR3 coding DNA: TGCGCCAGCAGCCAAGATGGGCAGAGTGGATCGTGGTCACCCCTCCACTTT.

The rearrangement joins TRBV6-5 to TRBJ2-7; D unresolved. The CDR3 is 13 amino acids. CDR1 is MNHEY and CDR2 is SVGAGI in the germline V gene. V lost 0 bases, J lost 7 bases, and 10 bases lay in between. The CDR3 here is CASSYSMAREQYF. In nucleotides, the CDR3 is TGTGCCAGCAGTTACTCTATGGCGCGGGAGCAGTACTTC.